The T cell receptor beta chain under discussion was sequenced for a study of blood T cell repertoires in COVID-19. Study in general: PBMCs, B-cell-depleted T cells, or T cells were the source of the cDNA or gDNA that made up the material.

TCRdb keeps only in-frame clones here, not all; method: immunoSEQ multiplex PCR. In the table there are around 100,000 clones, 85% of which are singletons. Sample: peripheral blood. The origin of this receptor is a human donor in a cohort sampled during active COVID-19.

The DNA for the CDR3 is TGTGCCAGCTCACCGGGACAGGGGGCGTTAAACGAGCAGTACTTC. Protein product: CASSPGQGALNEQYF. The chain carries TRBV18 and TRBJ2-7, with 12 nucleotides matching TRBD1. CDR1 and CDR2 (germline): KGHSH, LQKENI. V lost 3 bases, J lost 5 bases, and 5 bases stayed unmatched. This CDR3 contains 15 residues. Complete variable domain (other parts from reference TRBV18 and TRBJ2-7): NAGVMQNPRHLVRRRGQEARLRCSPMKGHSHVYWYRQLPEEGLKFMVYLQKENIIDESGMPKERFSAEFPKEGPSILRIQQVVRGDSAAYFCASSPGQGALNEQYFGPGTRLTVT.